This TCR beta chain was captured by sequencing in a study of OX40 agonist ivuxolimab in advanced cancers. At the level of the study: The treatment was a fully human IgG2 OX40 agonist, ivuxolimab. Study-wide results and caveats: Some nonresponders likewise displayed low normalized T-cell clonal expansion.

Autoimmune disease history or systemic immunosuppression disqualified patients. The timepoints at which blood was sampled were baseline, cycle 4 day 1, and cycle 7 day 1. CDR1 and CDR2 (germline): ENHRY, SYGVKD. The CDR3 extends over 15 amino acids. A remark on this clone: Its antigen is still unknown. One end of the junction fails to match germline, which may point to a read error.

Profiled with immunoSEQ multiplex PCR; TCRdb holds only in-frame clones, not every one. The repertoire holds under 70,000 clones, with 70% to 90% as singletons. Source: CD4+ or CD8+ T cells sorted from blood, taken in a trial of the OX40 agonist ivuxolimab. V is TRBV10-3 and J is TRBJ2-2; 8 bases line up with TRBD2. The receptor was isolated from an adult with an advanced solid tumor such as melanoma, head and neck, liver or kidney cancer. This CDR3 reads CATSVLAANTGELFF. CDR3 nucleotide sequence: TGTGCCACCAGTGTACTAGCGGCTAACACCGGGGAGCTGTTTTTT.